One sample yielded the 32 T cell receptor beta chains listed below, sequenced in a study of post-analysis software for immune sequencing data. Findings of the study overall: Among several TRBV segments more frequent in patients than controls were TRBV5-6, TRBV5-1 and TRBV20-1.

These receptors lack a known antigen. The TCR beta cDNA libraries contained unique molecular identifiers. TCRdb itself ran the PCR reads through MiXCR, one entry per CDR3 protein. The table lists hundreds of thousands of distinct CDR3 sequences, about 60% of them singletons. The sequencing sample was made of blood. These receptors were collected from a girl aged 2-10 years with multiple sclerosis.

This sequence joins TRBV7-2 and TRBJ1-2, with D perhaps TRBD1 (5 bases). This CDR3 contains 19 residues. CDR1 and CDR2 from the germline V gene are SGHTA and FQGNSA. V dropped 3 bases and J dropped 3 bases, with 26 bases sitting between them. As DNA, the CDR3 is TGTGCCAGCAGCTTTCGGCTAACCGGGACGCCAAGTACTTACTATGGCTACACCTTC. Its translation: CASSFRLTGTPSTYYGYTF. The variable domain in full, completed from reference TRBV7-2 and TRBJ1-2, reads GAGVSQSPSNKVTEKGKDVELRCDPISGHTALYWYRQSLGQGLEFLIYFQGNSAPDKSGLPSDRFSAERTGGSVSTLTIQRTQQEDSAVYLCASSFRLTGTPSTYYGYTFGSGTRLTVV.

V usage is TRBV20-1 and J usage is TRBJ1-1; no clear D gene. Trimming left V 1 base short and J 1 base short, with 10 bases between. Per the germline V gene, CDR1 is DFQATT and CDR2 is SNEGSKA (reference sequence). The CDR3 has 14 residues. The CDR3 bases are TGCAGTGCTAGAGTCCAAAACCGGAACACTGAAGCTTTCTTT. It specifies CSARVQNRNTEAFF.

In its sample, this clonotype was seen a few times. This chain links TRBV10-2 with TRBJ1-5; 9 bases map to TRBD1. The V gene end was trimmed by 7 bases and the J gene end by 7 bases; junction bases not matched to a gene: 5. Germline assignment: CDR1 WSHSY and CDR2 SAAADI. CDR3 length: 13 residues. The CDR3 nucleotides are TGCGCCAGCAAGGACAGGGGAGGACAGCCCCAGCATTTT. Its translation: CASKDRGGQPQHF.

This clonotype was found a few times. The genes are TRBV5-1 and TRBJ1-1, with no clear D. The CDR3 runs 12 residues. CDR1 SGHRS and CDR2 YFSETQ come from the germline V gene. Trimming left V 2 bases short and J 4 bases short, with 6 bases between. The CDR3 region is CASSFVGTEAFF. CDR3 nucleotides: TGCGCCAGCAGCTTTGTGGGCACTGAAGCTTTCTTT.

The rearrangement links TRBV6-2 or TRBV6-3 to TRBJ2-3; D remains ambiguous. V gave up 0 bases and J gave up 2 bases, with 12 bases separating them. The CDR3 is 16 amino acids. The germline V gene encodes CDR1 MNHEY and CDR2 SVGEGT. This CDR3 is CASSYSRGVDTDTQYF. Here the CDR3 DNA reads TGTGCCAGCAGTTACTCCCGTGGGGTGGACACAGATACGCAGTATTTT.

The V gene is TRBV5-1, the J gene TRBJ1-2; D gene ambiguous. CDR1 and CDR2 from the germline V gene are SGHRS and YFSETQ. The CDR3 contains 14 residues. The germline V and J ends were trimmed by 3 bases and 3 bases, with 12 bases remaining between them. The CDR3 DNA reads as TGCGCCAGCAGCTACCCCCGGGAAGACTATGGCTACACCTTC. Protein sequence: CASSYPREDYGYTF.

The V and J genes are TRBV2 and TRBJ2-1; D is unclear. V was shortened by 5 bases and J by 0 bases, with 11 bases between the two germline ends. CDR3 size: 15 residues. Looked up from germline, CDR1 is SNHLY and CDR2 is FYNNEI. This CDR3 reads CASSQATRSYNEQFF. In DNA form, the CDR3 reads TGTGCCAGCAGTCAGGCCACCCGCTCCTACAATGAGCAGTTCTTC.

The chain combines TRBV19 with TRBJ2-5; D gene unclear. The length of the CDR3 is 14 residues. The ends were cut back, 7 bases at V and 4 bases at J, with 16 bases in the middle. Germline CDR1 LNHDA, CDR2 SQIVND (reference sequence). CDR3 in amino acids: CASNDDSFGETQYF. Written as DNA, the CDR3 is TGTGCCAGTAATGACGACTCTTTCGGAGAGACCCAGTACTTC.

The rearrangement links TRBV5-1 to TRBJ2-7, with D perhaps TRBD1 or TRBD2 (6 bases each). Looked up from germline, CDR1 is SGHRS and CDR2 is YFSETQ. The V end lost 0 bases, the J end lost 6 bases, and 16 bases lay between the germline ends. CDR3 length: 15 amino acids. DNA of the CDR3: TGCGCCAGCAGCTTGGAAGTGTGGGGGGCTTCCGAGCAGTACTTC. Translated: CASSLEVWGASEQYF.

This chain uses TRBV5-1 with TRBJ2-1; D gene ambiguous. This CDR3 is built from 15 residues. V was pared by 2 bases and J by 5 bases, with 14 bases between. The germline V gene has CDR1 SGHRS and CDR2 YFSETQ. The CDR3 DNA follows: TGCGCCAGCAGCTTACGGCGGCCGTGGAACAATGAGCAGTTCTTC. Protein product: CASSLRRPWNNEQFF.

The chain joins TRBV24-1 to TRBJ2-3; 10 bases agree with TRBD2. The CDR3 sequence is 14 residues long. Germline CDR1 and CDR2: KGHDR and SFDVKD. The V segment lost 7 bases and the J segment 6 bases; nucleotides outside the gene matches: 6. In DNA form, the CDR3 reads TGTGCCACCAGGGCTAGCGGGGGAGTTGATACGCAGTATTTT. Its translation: CATRASGGVDTQYF.

The genes are TRBV4-3 and TRBJ1-2, with D perhaps matching TRBD1 (6 bases). Trimming took off 0 bases at V and 7 bases at J, with 15 bases between the two ends. The germline CDR1 and CDR2 sequences are LGHNA and YSLEER. The CDR3 runs 15 residues. CDR3 coding DNA: TGCGCCAGCAGCCAAGATCGCCGGGGGGCGGGTGGCTACACCTTC. Protein sequence: CASSQDRRGAGGYTF.

V is TRBV4-1 and J is TRBJ1-5; D is ambiguous. Looked up from germline, CDR1 is MGHRA and CDR2 is YSYEKL. The V end lost 2 bases, the J end lost 3 bases, and 14 bases lay between the germline ends. The CDR3 runs 16 residues. CDR3: CASSQSVQLFNQPQHF. DNA for the CDR3: TGCGCCAGCAGCCAATCGGTTCAGCTATTCAATCAGCCCCAGCATTTT.

This clonotype was found once. V and J are TRBV5-6 and TRBJ1-6, with D unresolved. CDR3 length: 16 amino acids. The germline V gene has CDR1 SGHDT and CDR2 YYEEEE. The ends were cut back, 1 base at V and 10 bases at J, with 18 bases in the middle. As DNA, the CDR3 is TGTGCCAGCAGCTTGTACGCCGGACGGGGTTGGTCACCCCTCCACTTT. Translated, it gives CASSLYAGRGWSPLHF.

The rearrangement joins TRBV5-1 to TRBJ2-5; no clear D gene. Germline-derived CDR1 and CDR2 are SGHRS and YFSETQ. The CDR3 has 13 amino acids. V shed 3 bases and J shed 4 bases, with 10 bases lying between them. Here the CDR3 DNA reads TGCGCCAGCAGCTCCCTAGACGGAGAGACCCAGTACTTC. It specifies CASSSLDGETQYF.

CDR3 sequence reads: CSASLGLSTDTQYF. The CDR3 DNA reads as TGCAGTGCTAGCCTTGGACTGAGCACAGATACGCAGTATTTT. The chain recombines TRBV20-1 with TRBJ2-3, with D perhaps matching TRBD2 (5 bases). The length of the CDR3 is 14 residues. The germline gives CDR1 DFQATT, CDR2 SNEGSKA (reference sequence). Trimming removed 3 bases at V and 0 bases at J, with 10 bases between.

The V call is TRBV20-1, the J call TRBJ2-5; D is uncertain. The length of the CDR3 is 14 residues. Per germline, CDR1 DFQATT and CDR2 SNEGSKA (reference sequence). Trimming stripped 0 bases from V and 5 bases from J, with 13 bases between. The CDR3 sequence: CSARDDLGQETQYF. The DNA for the CDR3 is TGCAGTGCTAGAGATGACCTGGGCCAGGAGACCCAGTACTTC.

The CDR3 loop reads CASSPSGTAVTYEQYF. CDR3 DNA: TGTGCCAGCAGCCCCTCCGGGACAGCTGTTACCTACGAGCAGTACTTC. The chain employs TRBV9 and TRBJ2-7, with 7 bases aligning to TRBD1. This CDR3 is 16 amino acids long. In germline, CDR1 is SGDLS, CDR2 YYNGEE. The ends lost 4 bases at V and 2 bases at J; junction bases unmatched: 12.

The V and J genes are TRBV29-1 and TRBJ2-1, with D unresolved. Looked up from germline, CDR1 is SQVTM and CDR2 is ANQGSEA. The V end was cut by 1 base, the J end by 3 bases, with 13 bases between. This CDR3 comprises 15 residues. The CDR3 nucleotides read TGCAGCGTTGAAGGTCTGCCTCTGCTCTACAATGAGCAGTTCTTC. Its translation is CSVEGLPLLYNEQFF.

The genes are TRBV7-2 and TRBJ2-3; TRBD2 aligns across 7 bases. CDR1 and CDR2 from the germline V gene are SGHTA and FQGNSA. With V trimmed by 6 bases and J by 2 bases, 5 bases remained unmatched. This CDR3 has 14 amino acids. In nucleotides, the CDR3 is TGTGCCAGCAGGCCGGGACTAACCACAGATACGCAGTATTTT. This sequence encodes CASRPGLTTDTQYF. The complete variable domain, with remaining parts taken from reference TRBV7-2 and TRBJ2-3, reads GAGVSQSPSNKVTEKGKDVELRCDPISGHTALYWYRQSLGQGLEFLIYFQGNSAPDKSGLPSDRFSAERTGGSVSTLTIQRTQQEDSAVYLCASRPGLTTDTQYFGPGTRLTVL.

V and J are TRBV12-3 or TRBV12-4 and TRBJ1-2; 7 positions agree with TRBD1. Germline trimming cut 6 bases from V and 6 bases from J; bases unmatched to any gene: 10. This CDR3 region has 14 residues. The CDR3 sequence: CASSRSRGANGYTF. CDR3 coding DNA: TGTGCCAGCAGCCGGTCCAGGGGGGCGAATGGCTACACCTTC.

Here the CDR3 DNA reads TGTGCCAGCAGCTACACAAACAGGGCTGGCTACACCTTC. Protein product: CASSYTNRAGYTF. V and J are TRBV14 and TRBJ1-2; D is possibly TRBD1 (6 bases). Trimming took off 5 bases at V and 7 bases at J, with 14 bases between the two ends. Germline V gives CDR1 SGHDN, CDR2 FVKESK. The CDR3 runs to 13 residues.

This chain joins TRBV6-5 and TRBJ2-6, with D tentatively TRBD2 (7 bases). Germline V gene lookup returns CDR1 MNHEY and CDR2 SVGAGI. Trimming pared 7 bases from V and 2 bases from J, leaving 9 bases between. CDR3 length: 14 residues. CDR3 sequence reads: CASKGGAGANVLTF. CDR3 sequence (DNA): TGTGCCAGCAAGGGGGGGGCTGGGGCCAACGTCCTGACTTTC.

The genes are TRBV20-1 and TRBJ1-2; possible D gene TRBD1, 5 bases. V was pared by 5 bases and J by 1 base, with 14 bases between. Germline CDR1 is DFQATT and CDR2 is SNEGSKA (reference sequence). The CDR3 covers 14 residues. The CDR3 region is CSASGGTINYGYTF. The CDR3 nucleotides read TGCAGTGCTTCCGGCGGGACGATTAACTATGGCTACACCTTC.

This chain joins TRBV7-6 and TRBJ1-3, with D perhaps matching TRBD1 (6 bases). The V and J ends lost 4 bases and 8 bases respectively, with 12 bases between them. The CDR3 contains 13 residues. The V gene's germline CDR1 is SGHVS and CDR2 FNYEAQ. Here the CDR3 DNA reads TGTGCCAGCAGCTATGGGACAAGAGACACCATATATTTT. The encoded protein is CASSYGTRDTIYF.

The chain links TRBV29-1 to TRBJ1-4; D remains unclear. The ends were cut back, 3 bases at V and 5 bases at J, with 7 bases in the middle. The CDR3 has 12 residues. Germline values: CDR1 SQVTM, CDR2 ANQGSEA. The CDR3 loop is CSVDGMNEKLFF. CDR3 bases: TGCAGCGTTGACGGCATGAATGAAAAACTGTTTTTT. Using reference TRBV29-1 and TRBJ1-4 for the parts outside the CDR3, the full variable domain is SAVISQKPSRDICQRGTSLTIQCQVDSQVTMMFWYRQQPGQSLTLIATANQGSEATYESGFVIDKFPISRPNLTFSTLTVSNMSPEDSSIYLCSVDGMNEKLFFGSGTQLSVL.

This clonotype was observed a handful of times. This rearrangement joins TRBV6-6 to TRBJ1-4; D unclear. CDR3 length equals 15 residues. CDR1 and CDR2 from the germline V gene are MNHNY and SVGAGI (reference sequence). V shed 6 bases and J shed 3 bases, with 14 bases lying between them. CDR3 sequence reads: CASRRNGGSNEKLFF. The CDR3 DNA sequence: TGTGCCAGCAGACGAAACGGCGGATCTAATGAAAAACTGTTTTTT.

This clonotype has just a few counts. The chain is built from TRBV3-1 and TRBJ1-6, with D hard to call. Trimming cost V 0 bases and J 5 bases, with 11 bases left between them. The CDR3 contains 16 residues. Germline CDR1 is LGHDT and CDR2 is YNNKEL (reference sequence). DNA for the CDR3: TGTGCCAGCAGCCAAGATCTAAAGACTCATAATTCACCCCTCCACTTT. This encodes CASSQDLKTHNSPLHF.

Turning to this clonotype: The junction and the germline gene differ at one end; a read error may be behind it. This chain connects TRBV5-6 to TRBJ2-1, with no clear D. The CDR3 is 12 residues long. From germline, CDR1 is SGHDT and CDR2 YYEEEE. CDR3 protein: CASSWVDNEQFF. In DNA, the CDR3 is TGTGCCAGCAGTTGGGTTGACAACGAGCAGTTCTTC.

The chain joins TRBV7-2 to TRBJ2-3, with 10 bases lining up with TRBD2. The CDR3 has 15 amino acids. With V trimmed by 4 bases and J by 6 bases, 7 bases remained unmatched. Germline CDR1 and CDR2: SGHTA and FQGNSA. The CDR3 region is CASSWPSSGGDTQYF. The DNA for the CDR3 is TGTGCCAGCAGCTGGCCTTCTAGCGGGGGTGATACGCAGTATTTT. Full variable domain (remainder filled in from reference TRBV7-2 and TRBJ2-3): GAGVSQSPSNKVTEKGKDVELRCDPISGHTALYWYRQSLGQGLEFLIYFQGNSAPDKSGLPSDRFSAERTGGSVSTLTIQRTQQEDSAVYLCASSWPSSGGDTQYFGPGTRLTVL.

This clonotype has just a few counts. J is TRBJ2-2 and V is TRBV5-1; tentative D call: TRBD2 (5 bases). V lost 6 bases and J 0 bases, leaving 24 bases between the germline ends. Germline V CDR1 and CDR2: SGHRS, YFSETQ. The CDR3 is 19 amino acids. CDR3 sequence (DNA): TGCGCCAGCAAAGGAAATAGTTTCGTGGGGAGCGCGAACACCGGGGAGCTGTTTTTT. Translated, it gives CASKGNSFVGSANTGELFF.

This clonotype occurred a few times. The chain links TRBV7-4 to TRBJ2-1; TRBD1 agrees at 7 bases. The CDR3 totals 15 residues. Per germline, CDR1 SGHVT and CDR2 SQSDAQ. V gave up 5 bases and J gave up 4 bases; unmatched junction bases: 8. CDR3 DNA sequence: TGTGCCAGCAGCCCCCGGGACAGCCGATACAATGAGCAGTTCTTC. It is translated as CASSPRDSRYNEQFF.